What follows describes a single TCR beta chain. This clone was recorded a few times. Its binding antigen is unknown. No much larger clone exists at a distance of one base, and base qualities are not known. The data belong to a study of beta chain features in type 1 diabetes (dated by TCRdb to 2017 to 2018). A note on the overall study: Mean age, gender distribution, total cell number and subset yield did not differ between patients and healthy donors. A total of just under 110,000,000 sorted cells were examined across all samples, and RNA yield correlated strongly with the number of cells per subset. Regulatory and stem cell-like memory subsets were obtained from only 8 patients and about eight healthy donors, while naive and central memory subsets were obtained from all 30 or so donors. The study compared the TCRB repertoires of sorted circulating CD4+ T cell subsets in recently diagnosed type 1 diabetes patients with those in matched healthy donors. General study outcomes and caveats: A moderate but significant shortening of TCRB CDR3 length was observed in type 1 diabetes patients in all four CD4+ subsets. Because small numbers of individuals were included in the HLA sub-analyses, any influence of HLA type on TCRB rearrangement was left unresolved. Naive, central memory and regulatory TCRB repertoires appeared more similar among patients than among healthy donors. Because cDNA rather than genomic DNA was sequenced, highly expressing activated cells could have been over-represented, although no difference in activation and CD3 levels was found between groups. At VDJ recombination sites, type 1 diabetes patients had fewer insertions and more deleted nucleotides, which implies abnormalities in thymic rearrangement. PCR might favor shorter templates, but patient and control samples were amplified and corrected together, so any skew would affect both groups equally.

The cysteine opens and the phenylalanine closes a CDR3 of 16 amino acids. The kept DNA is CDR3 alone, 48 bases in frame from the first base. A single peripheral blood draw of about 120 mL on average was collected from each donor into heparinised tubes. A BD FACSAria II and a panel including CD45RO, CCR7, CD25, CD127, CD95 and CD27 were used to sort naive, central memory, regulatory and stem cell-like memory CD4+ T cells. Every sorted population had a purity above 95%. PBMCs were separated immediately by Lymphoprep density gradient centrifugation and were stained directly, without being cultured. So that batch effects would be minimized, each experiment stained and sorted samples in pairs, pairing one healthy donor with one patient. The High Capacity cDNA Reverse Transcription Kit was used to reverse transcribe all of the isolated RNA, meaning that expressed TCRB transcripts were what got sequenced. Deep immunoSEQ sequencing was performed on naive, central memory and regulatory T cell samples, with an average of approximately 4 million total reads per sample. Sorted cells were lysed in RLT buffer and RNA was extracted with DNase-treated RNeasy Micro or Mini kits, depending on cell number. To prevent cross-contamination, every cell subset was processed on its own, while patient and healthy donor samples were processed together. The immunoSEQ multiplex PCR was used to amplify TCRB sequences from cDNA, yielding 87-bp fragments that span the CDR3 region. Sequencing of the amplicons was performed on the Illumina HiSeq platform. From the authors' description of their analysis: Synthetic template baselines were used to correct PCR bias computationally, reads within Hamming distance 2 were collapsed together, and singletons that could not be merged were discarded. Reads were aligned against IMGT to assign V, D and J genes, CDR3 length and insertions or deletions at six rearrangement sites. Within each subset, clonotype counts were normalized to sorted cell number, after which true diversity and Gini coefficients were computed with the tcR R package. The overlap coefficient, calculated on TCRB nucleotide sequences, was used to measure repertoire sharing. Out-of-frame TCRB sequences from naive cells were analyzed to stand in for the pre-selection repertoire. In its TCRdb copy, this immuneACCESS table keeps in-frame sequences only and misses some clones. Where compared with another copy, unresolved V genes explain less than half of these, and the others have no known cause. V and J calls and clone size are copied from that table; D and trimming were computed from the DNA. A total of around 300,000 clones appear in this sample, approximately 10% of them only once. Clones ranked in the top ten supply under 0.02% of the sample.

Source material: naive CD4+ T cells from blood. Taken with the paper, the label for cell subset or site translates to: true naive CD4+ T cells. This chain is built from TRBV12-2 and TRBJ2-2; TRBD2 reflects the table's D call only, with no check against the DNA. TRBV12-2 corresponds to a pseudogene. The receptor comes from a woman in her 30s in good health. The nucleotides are TGTGCAAGTCGCTTAGGCAAAGCTGCGAACACCGGGGAGCTGTTTTTT. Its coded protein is CASRLGKAANTGELFF.